A selection of T cell receptor beta chains follows, all from one sample in a study of T cell repertoires in cytomegalovirus infection. MiXCR, run by TCRdb on the reads, gives a single entry per CDR3 protein. Of about 830,000 distinct CDR3 sequences listed, about 33% are singletons. No antigen has been identified for these receptors. This sample comprised cultured CD8+ T cells from PBMCs, obtained from culture after CMV antigen stimulation. The receptors here all came from a human donor in good health (CMV status not recorded). Some clones in this sample may be carry-over from other donors' samples. CDR3s include the opening cysteine and the closing phenylalanine or tryptophan. Each record gives: V gene, J gene, clone size, CDR3 protein. Clone size, where shown, is once, few, many, or a class for clones that have expanded.

V: TRBV7-9
J: TRBJ1-1
size: NA
CDR3: CASSSHTPGTGKGNTEAFF

V: TRBV4-3
J: TRBJ2-3
size: NA
CDR3: CASSQRGVSTDTQYF

V: TRBV6-2/TRBV6-3
J: TRBJ1-2
size: few
CDR3: CASKDLPDKQYGYTF

V: TRBV27
J: TRBJ2-7
size: NA
CDR3: CASSSRVWNSYEQYF

V: TRBV10-3
J: TRBJ1-6
size: few
CDR3: CAISESQVSSYNSPLHF

V: TRBV27
J: TRBJ1-4
size: few
CDR3: CASSLYTSTNEKLFF

V: TRBV2
J: TRBJ2-1
size: NA
CDR3: CASSGTSGGSNNEQFF

V: TRBV29-1
J: TRBJ2-7
size: few
CDR3: CSAIVLTYEQYF

V: TRBV6-5
J: TRBJ2-7
size: NA
CDR3: CASRPFEVRLSYEQYF

V: TRBV29-1
J: TRBJ2-7
size: NA
CDR3: CSAPVANEQYF

V: TRBV12-3/TRBV12-4
J: TRBJ1-1
size: few
CDR3: CVSRARGGPYEAFF

V: TRBV12-5
J: TRBJ2-2
size: few
CDR3: CASGSPGTSGGKNTGELFF

V: TRBV9
J: TRBJ1-2
size: NA
CDR3: CASSAKPEKGPNYGYTF

V: TRBV12-3/TRBV12-4
J: TRBJ2-2
size: few
CDR3: CASSFWTGGASGELFF

V: TRBV4-1
J: TRBJ1-1
size: few
CDR3: CASSQGDKSRGSGTEAFF

V: TRBV6-4
J: TRBJ1-1
size: NA
CDR3: CASSDSGHTEAFF

V: TRBV7-9
J: TRBJ2-3
size: many
CDR3: CASSSRDRGTDTQYF